These T cell receptor beta chains were read from a single sample in a study of cytomegalovirus exposure and HLA in healthy donors. Only in-frame clones appear in the TCRdb table, and some are missing; sequencing was by immunoSEQ multiplex PCR. The table records some 150,000 clones, approximately 61% of them present only once. Input material: PBMCs. The receptor source for this set is a woman between 40 and 50 years old in good health and CMV-seronegative. Each CDR3 is given with its conserved first and last residue. A D gene is named only where the DNA matches it firmly. Some rows have no size entry. The others give once, few or many, or a class for an expanded clone.

v_call	j_call	cdr3_length	d_call	clone_size	cdr3_aa	cdr3_nt
TRBV18	TRBJ2-2	14	TRBD2	-	CASSPGLAEGELFF	TGTGCCAGCTCACCCGGACTAGCAGAAGGGGAGCTGTTTTTT
TRBV30	TRBJ1-6	13	-	-	CAWSVQFNSPLHF	TGTGCCTGGAGTGTACAGTTTAATTCACCCCTCCACTTT
TRBV7-9	TRBJ1-5	14	TRBD1	-	CASSEGGINQPQHF	TGTGCCAGCAGCGAAGGGGGCATCAATCAGCCCCAGCATTTT
TRBV4-3	TRBJ1-2	16	TRBD1	-	CASSQEGQGASYGYTF	TGCGCCAGCAGCCAAGAAGGACAGGGGGCTTCCTATGGCTACACCTTC
TRBV30	TRBJ2-3	14	-	-	CAWSVSLRGDTQYF	TGTGCCTGGAGTGTAAGCCTCAGAGGGGATACGCAGTATTTT
TRBV2	TRBJ1-4	14	TRBD1	-	CASSDRGREEKLFF	TGTGCCAGCAGTGACAGGGGGCGGGAGGAAAAACTGTTTTTT
TRBV6-1	TRBJ2-7	14	TRBD2	-	CASRGLAATYEQYF	TGTGCCAGCAGGGGACTAGCGGCCACCTACGAGCAGTACTTC
TRBV28	TRBJ1-5	12	-	-	CASKRGHQPQHF	TGTGCCAGCAAACGAGGCCATCAGCCCCAGCATTTT
TRBV15	TRBJ1-2	17	TRBD1	few	CATSREAGGSASAGYTF	TGTGCCACCAGCAGGGAGGCAGGGGGCTCTGCGAGTGCTGGCTACACCTTC
TRBV11-2	TRBJ1-1	15	-	few	CASSLDEGLNTEAFF	TGTGCCAGCAGCTTAGACGAGGGATTAAACACTGAAGCTTTCTTT
TRBV19	TRBJ1-1	13	-	-	CASRLDKNTEAFF	TGTGCCAGTAGACTCGACAAGAACACTGAAGCTTTCTTT
TRBV6-5	TRBJ1-1	14	-	few	CASSSTGSQREAFF	TGTGCCAGCAGTTCAACAGGGAGTCAGCGTGAAGCTTTCTTT
TRBV5-6	TRBJ2-5	15	TRBD1	-	CASSFDRGLQETQYF	TGTGCCAGCAGCTTTGACAGGGGCCTTCAAGAGACCCAGTACTTC
TRBV9	TRBJ1-1	14	-	-	CASSVGGVNTEAFF	TGTGCCAGCAGCGTGGGGGGAGTGAACACTGAAGCTTTCTTT
TRBV4-2	TRBJ1-1	13	-	few	CASSHSAEREAFF	TGTGCCAGCAGCCATTCCGCGGAACGTGAAGCTTTCTTT
TRBV7-3	TRBJ2-3	13	-	-	CASSPDILDTQYF	TGTGCCAGCAGCCCCGACATCTTAGATACGCAGTATTTT
TRBV4-3	TRBJ2-2	15	TRBD1	-	CASSQVWTGSGELFF	TGCGCCAGCAGCCAAGTTTGGACAGGATCCGGGGAGCTGTTTTTT
TRBV29-1	TRBJ2-7	18	-	-	CSVVRAGELHASSYEQYF	TGCAGCGTTGTGAGGGCAGGGGAACTACACGCGAGCTCCTACGAGCAGTACTTC
TRBV10-1	TRBJ2-2	13	-	-	CASKGGNTGELFF	TGCGCCAGCAAAGGAGGGAACACCGGGGAGCTGTTTTTT
TRBV10-2	TRBJ1-1	13	-	few	CASSKDRNTEAFF	TGCGCCAGCAGTAAGGACAGGAACACTGAAGCTTTCTTT
TRBV19	TRBJ1-2	16	TRBD1	-	CASSIWTGDANYGYTF	TGTGCCAGTAGTATCTGGACAGGGGACGCTAACTATGGCTACACCTTC
TRBV6-5	TRBJ1-2	15	TRBD1	many	CASSYYQGANYGYTF	TGTGCCAGCAGTTACTATCAGGGGGCAAACTATGGCTACACCTTC
TRBV6-5	TRBJ2-3	12	-	few	CASSSKGDTQYF	TGTGCCAGCAGTTCGAAGGGGGATACGCAGTATTTT
TRBV7-8	TRBJ1-4	15	TRBD1	-	CASSATTGVKEKLFF	TGTGCCAGCAGCGCGACAACAGGGGTTAAAGAAAAACTGTTTTTT
TRBV10-3	TRBJ2-5	15	-	-	CAISAGQTLQETQYF	TGTGCCATCAGTGCCGGACAGACTCTCCAAGAGACCCAGTACTTC
TRBV6-5	TRBJ1-2	13	TRBD1	-	CAGTGTALYGYTF	TGTGCCGGGACCGGGACAGCGCTCTATGGCTACACCTTC
TRBV7-9	TRBJ2-7	15	TRBD1	few	CASSARTGASYEQYF	TGTGCCAGCAGCGCACGGACAGGGGCATCCTACGAGCAGTACTTC
TRBV27	TRBJ1-1	14	-	-	CASSLSGANTEAFF	TGTGCCAGCTCTTTATCGGGGGCGAACACTGAAGCTTTCTTT
TRBV5-5	TRBJ2-3	14	TRBD1	-	CASSSDREADTQYF	TGTGCCAGCAGCTCGGACAGGGAGGCAGATACGCAGTATTTT
TRBV6-5	TRBJ2-5	15	TRBD2	-	CASSSQRGGVETQYF	TGTGCCAGCAGTTCCCAGCGGGGGGGCGTGGAGACCCAGTACTTC
TRBV5-1	TRBJ2-6	14	-	-	CASREVSGANVLTF	TGCGCCAGCAGAGAGGTCTCTGGGGCCAACGTCCTGACTTTC
TRBV10-2	TRBJ2-5	15	-	-	CASSPVQGLQETQYF	TGCGCCAGCAGTCCTGTACAGGGTCTCCAAGAGACCCAGTACTTC
TRBV6-1	TRBJ2-5	12	-	once	CASGSGILTQYF	TGTGCCAGCGGATCCGGGATCCTAACCCAGTACTTC
TRBV15	TRBJ1-2	16	-	-	CATSRAKTGSPSGYTF	TGTGCCACCAGCAGAGCGAAGACGGGGTCTCCATCTGGCTACACCTTC
TRBV4-2	TRBJ2-1	17	TRBD2	-	CASSQAPLTSGGNEQFF	TGTGCCAGCAGCCAAGCCCCCTTGACTAGCGGTGGGAATGAGCAGTTCTTC
TRBV7-2	TRBJ1-1	18	TRBD1	-	CASSLDPAGTGGRTEAFF	TGTGCCAGCAGCCTAGACCCAGCCGGGACAGGGGGACGGACTGAAGCTTTCTTT
TRBV11-2	TRBJ2-7	15	TRBD2	few	CASSSRTSGVSEQYF	TGTGCCAGCAGCTCTCGGACTAGCGGGGTGAGCGAGCAGTACTTC
TRBV18	TRBJ1-4	16	-	once	CASSPGRSVTNEKLFF	TGTGCCAGCTCACCTGGCAGAAGCGTAACTAATGAAAAACTGTTTTTT
TRBV5-4	TRBJ1-2	14	-	-	CASSFTGFSDGYTF	TGTGCCAGCAGCTTTACAGGGTTTTCCGATGGCTACACCTTC
TRBV29-1	TRBJ2-7	14	-	-	CSVEKEGRGDEQYF	TGCAGCGTTGAAAAAGAGGGCAGGGGAGATGAGCAGTACTTC
TRBV5-8	TRBJ2-7	14	-	-	CASSLTANSYEQYF	TGTGCCAGCAGCCTGACAGCAAACTCCTACGAGCAGTACTTC
TRBV6-5	TRBJ1-1	15	-	-	CASSRLRALNTEAFF	TGTGCCAGCAGTCGCCTGAGGGCATTGAACACTGAAGCTTTCTTT
TRBV11-2	TRBJ2-7	13	-	few	CASTLAPSYEQYF	TGTGCCAGCACTCTAGCGCCTTCCTACGAGCAGTACTTC